The rows below give T cell receptor beta chains drawn from one sample of a study of regulatory T cells in long-lasting Graves disease. MiXCR was run by TCRdb on the multiplex PCR reads, yielding one entry per CDR3 protein. The repertoire holds 400,000 to 550,000 distinct CDR3 sequences, with approximately 16% as singletons. The same sample was also studied in work on T cells in Graves' hyperthyroidism and ophthalmopathy.

Sample: peripheral blood mononuclear cells (PBMCs), taken at new diagnosis, from a patient treated with antithyroid drugs. These receptors all stem from a woman under 30 with Graves disease. CDR3s include the opening cysteine and the closing phenylalanine or tryptophan. A D gene is named only where the DNA matches it firmly. Expanded clones get a size class; other rows say once, few or many, or leave the size out.

V gene	clone size	J gene	D gene	CDR3 DNA	CDR3 protein
TRBV6-1	few	TRBJ2-7	TRBD1	TGTGCCAGCAGTGGCAGGGGGTACGAGCAGTACTTC	CASSGRGYEQYF
TRBV6-5	NA	TRBJ1-2	TRBD1	TGTGCCAGCAGTTACGACCCTCGGGGGACAGGGGTCGTTGGCTACACCTTC	CASSYDPRGTGVVGYTF
TRBV2	NA	TRBJ1-1	TRBD1	TGTGCCAGCAGGACAGGGGGCGAAATGAACACTGAAGCTTTCTTT	CASRTGGEMNTEAFF
TRBV2	many	TRBJ2-1	NA	TGTGCCAGCAGACCTTCCCCTGGATACAATGAGCAGTTCTTC	CASRPSPGYNEQFF
TRBV11-2	many	TRBJ2-5	NA	TGTGCCAGCAGCCATGGTCCGGAGACCCAGTACTTC	CASSHGPETQYF
TRBV2	many	TRBJ1-1	NA	TGTGCCAGCAGGAGGACCTTGGAGAACACTGAAGCTTTCTTT	CASRRTLENTEAFF
TRBV12-3/TRBV12-4	few	TRBJ1-3	NA	TGTGCCAGCAGTAGAGTGATCTCTGGAAACACCATATATTTT	CASSRVISGNTIYF
TRBV7-9	few	TRBJ2-1	TRBD2	TGTGCCAGCAGCTTAGCGTCGACTAGCGGGAGTGACGATGAGCAGTTCTTC	CASSLASTSGSDDEQFF
TRBV7-8	many	TRBJ2-2	NA	TGTGCCAGCAGCTTACACCAAGGAGGGGAGCTGTTTTTT	CASSLHQGGELFF
TRBV28	many	TRBJ1-2	NA	TGTGCCAGCAGTTCTGAGAATGGCTACACCTTC	CASSSENGYTF
TRBV7-2	NA	TRBJ1-1	NA	TGTGCCAGCAGCTTCGCAGAGGCTGAAGCTTTCTTT	CASSFAEAEAFF
TRBV27	many	TRBJ2-5	TRBD2	TGTGCCAGCAGTCCGGGAGGAGCGGGGTCTGAGACCCAGTACTTC	CASSPGGAGSETQYF
TRBV19	NA	TRBJ2-7	NA	TGTGCCAGCGGGGGACCCAGTAGTATAGGTGGGGGCGAGCAGTACTTC	CASGGPSSIGGGEQYF
TRBV20-1	many	TRBJ1-2	NA	TGCAGTGCTAGCTCGATCCGCGCTTCAACCGATGGCTACACCTTC	CSASSIRASTDGYTF
TRBV28	many	TRBJ2-7	NA	TGTGCCAGCAGATCTACCTACGAGCAGTACTTC	CASRSTYEQYF
TRBV7-2	many	TRBJ2-5	TRBD2	TGTGCCAGCATCCAATCGTTAGCGGGAGAGACCCAGTACTTC	CASIQSLAGETQYF
TRBV12-3/TRBV12-4	many	TRBJ2-3	NA	TGTGCCAGCAGTTTTTTCAGTGGCGGAGTGGATACGCAGTATTTT	CASSFFSGGVDTQYF
TRBV20-1	NA	TRBJ2-7	TRBD1	TGCAGTGCTAGAGATGGGGACAGGGGGACCTACGAGCAGTACTTC	CSARDGDRGTYEQYF
TRBV7-6	NA	TRBJ1-1	NA	TGTGCCAGCAGCTTCCCTCCAGGAAAAATGAACACTGAAGCTTTCTTT	CASSFPPGKMNTEAFF
TRBV20-1	many	TRBJ2-3	NA	TGCAGTGCTAGAGGATTTGGGAACTCAGATACGCAGTATTTT	CSARGFGNSDTQYF
TRBV6-1	many	TRBJ2-1	NA	TGTGCCAGCAGTGTGGAGGGTACCTACAATGAGCAGTTCTTC	CASSVEGTYNEQFF
TRBV18	many	TRBJ2-7	NA	TGTGCCAGCTCACCACCGGCTAGCGAAGGCTCCTACGAGCAGTACTTC	CASSPPASEGSYEQYF
TRBV7-9	NA	TRBJ2-2	NA	TGTGCCAGCAGCAATCCCTTGACGCCCGGGGAGCTGTTTTTT	CASSNPLTPGELFF
TRBV9	few	TRBJ2-3	TRBD1	TGTGCCAGCAGCGTAGTGGGGCAGGGGGCAAAAGATACGCAGTATTTT	CASSVVGQGAKDTQYF
TRBV14	many	TRBJ2-1	NA	TGTGCCAGCAGCCGGGATAGCTCCACCTACAATGAGCAGTTCTTC	CASSRDSSTYNEQFF
TRBV13	NA	TRBJ1-2	TRBD1	TGTGCCAGCAGCCCGGACAGGGGAAGAATCTCCACCTTC	CASSPDRGRISTF
TRBV19	few	TRBJ2-1	NA	TGTGCCAGTAGGAAGACTGAATACAATGAGCAGTTCTTC	CASRKTEYNEQFF
TRBV20-1	many	TRBJ2-5	NA	TGCAGTGCTAGTCGGGATAGGGTAGAGACCCAGTACTTC	CSASRDRVETQYF
TRBV6-2/TRBV6-3	many	TRBJ1-1	NA	TGTGCCAGCAGTTACCTGACAGGTGATATGTCTTTCTTT	CASSYLTGDMSFF
TRBV12-3/TRBV12-4	few	TRBJ2-3	TRBD2	TGTGCCAGCAGTTTGCTAGCGGGAAGTAGAGCAGATACGCAGTATTTT	CASSLLAGSRADTQYF
TRBV12-3/TRBV12-4	few	TRBJ2-7	NA	TGTGCCAGCAGTTTGGGGGCCCCCTCCTACGAGCAGTACTTC	CASSLGAPSYEQYF
TRBV18	many	TRBJ2-1	TRBD2	TGTGCCAGCTCACCGGTCCTAGCGGGCTACAATGAGCAGTTCTTC	CASSPVLAGYNEQFF
TRBV9	many	TRBJ2-1	NA	TGTGCCAGCAGCCCTTCAGGGGTGGGGGTCTACAATGAGCAGTTCTTC	CASSPSGVGVYNEQFF
TRBV28	many	TRBJ2-1	TRBD1	TGTGCCAGCAGTGTCGGGACAGGGCGTTACAATGAGCAGTTCTTC	CASSVGTGRYNEQFF
TRBV5-1	many	TRBJ2-1	TRBD2	TGCGCCAGCACTCTGACTAGCGGGAGAGTTTACAATGAGCAGTTCTTC	CASTLTSGRVYNEQFF
TRBV28	many	TRBJ1-1	TRBD1	TGTGCCAGCAGTTCCGACAGGGGAAGGAACACTGAAGCTTTCTTT	CASSSDRGRNTEAFF
TRBV11-1	NA	TRBJ2-6	NA	TGTGCCAGCAGCCTAAGACGTATCTCTGGGGCCAACGTCCTGACTTTC	CASSLRRISGANVLTF
TRBV29-1	NA	TRBJ1-1	NA	TGCAGCGTTGTTATCACTGAAGCTTTCTTT	CSVVITEAFF
TRBV4-3	NA	TRBJ1-1	TRBD1	TGCGCCAGCAGCCAAGGACAGGGACCCACTGAAGCTTTCTTT	CASSQGQGPTEAFF
TRBV3-1	NA	TRBJ2-2	TRBD2	TGTGCCAGCAGCCAAGGACTAGCGAACCGATTACAGCCTAACACCGGGGAGCTGTTTTTT	CASSQGLANRLQPNTGELFF
TRBV3-1	many	TRBJ2-1	NA	TGTGCCAGCAGCCACGAAGCAGGTGAGCAGTTCTTC	CASSHEAGEQFF
TRBV24-1	NA	TRBJ2-7	TRBD2	TGTGCCACCATTAGCGGGAGGAGAGCCTACGAGCAGTACTTC	CATISGRRAYEQYF
TRBV19	few	TRBJ2-3	NA	TGTGCCAGTACGGCGGACATTGACACAGATACGCAGTATTTT	CASTADIDTDTQYF
TRBV14	NA	TRBJ2-3	NA	TGTGCCAGCACGTACAAAATTGGAGGTACGCAGTATTTT	CASTYKIGGTQYF
TRBV7-2	NA	TRBJ2-1	TRBD1	TGCGCCAGCAGCCGGACCGGGACAGGGGTCTACAATGAGCAGTTCTTC	CASSRTGTGVYNEQFF
TRBV7-9	NA	TRBJ2-1	NA	TGTGCCAGCAGCCCCCGGGGCCACAACAATGAGCAGTTCTTC	CASSPRGHNNEQFF
TRBV14	NA	TRBJ2-1	TRBD2	TGTGCCAGCAGCCAAGATCTTGGGGCGGGAGGGCCTATTGAGCAGTTCTTC	CASSQDLGAGGPIEQFF
TRBV9	NA	TRBJ2-1	TRBD2	TGTGCCAGCAGCTCCACCCTGGGACTAGGGAGGAGTGAGCAGTTCTTC	CASSSTLGLGRSEQFF
TRBV11-1	NA	TRBJ2-3	NA	TGTGCCAGCAGCTTAGCGGGACTCTCAGATACGCAGTATTTT	CASSLAGLSDTQYF
TRBV6-6	NA	TRBJ2-5	NA	TGTGCCAGCAGTTACTATAGGGAAGAGACCCAGTACTTC	CASSYYREETQYF
TRBV7-9	many	TRBJ2-1	NA	TGTGCCAGCAGCTTAGTGTCCCCTGAGCAGTTCTTC	CASSLVSPEQFF
TRBV29-1	many	TRBJ2-7	TRBD2	TGCAGCGCTGGGACTAGCGGGATCGAGCAGTACTTC	CSAGTSGIEQYF
TRBV28	few	TRBJ1-1	NA	TGTGCCAGCAGTTTCCCCACCACAGGGCAACGCGAAGCTTTCTTT	CASSFPTTGQREAFF
TRBV27	many	TRBJ1-1	NA	TGTGCCAGCAGCCCCGTTGAGGGGTCGCACACTGAAGCTTTCTTT	CASSPVEGSHTEAFF